This record concerns one T cell receptor beta chain sequence. In the authors' methods: Cell counts per sample came from amplifying reference gene primers. Sequencing was performed with immunoSEQ multiplex PCR; in TCRdb, only in-frame clones are kept and a portion is missing. That table is the source of V, J and clone size, and D and trimming were worked out from the DNA. Of around 76,000 clones listed, around 89% were seen once; the top ten hold less than 0.65%. The entry originates in a study of blood T cell repertoires in COVID-19. Overall study: There were acute and convalescent COVID-19 samples, and they came from the United States, Italy and Spain.

Germline values: CDR1 MNHEY, CDR2 SVGAGI. This CDR3 is 14 amino acids long. V was trimmed by 5 bases and J by 7 bases, leaving 14 bases between them. The TCR sequence derives from a man aged 55 to 70 with acute or convalescent COVID-19. The sample consisted of peripheral blood. The gene calls are TRBV6-5 and TRBJ1-4, with D tentatively TRBD1 (5 bases). CDR3 protein: CASSPQDGGEKLFF. The CDR3 DNA follows: TGTGCCAGCAGTCCACAGGATGGCGGTGAAAAACTGTTTTTT.